The next 7 T cell receptor beta chains were all read from a single sample in a study of cytomegalovirus exposure and HLA in healthy donors. Vbeta (60) and Jbeta (13) primers were used in the PCR. Here immunoSEQ multiplex PCR was the method, and the copy in TCRdb shows in-frame clones only, minus some. The sample has approximately 150,000 clones, more than 60% seen once. The sequencing sample was made of PBMCs. The receptors stem from a woman aged 60-70 years in good health and CMV-seronegative.

In its sample, this clone was seen a few times. The chain has TRBV19 and TRBJ1-5; 12 bases line up with TRBD1. This CDR3 contains 16 residues. From germline, CDR1 is LNHDA and CDR2 SQIVND (reference sequence). V gave up 8 bases and J gave up 2 bases; unmatched junction bases: 7. The CDR3 here is CASRGQGALRNQPQHF. CDR3 bases: TGTGCCAGTCGGGGACAGGGGGCTTTGCGCAATCAGCCCCAGCATTTT.

This clone was counted between two and nine times. Here the CDR3 reads CASSQGLGGENQETQYF. For the CDR3, the DNA is TGCGCCAGCAGCCAAGGGTTGGGGGGGGAGAACCAAGAGACCCAGTACTTC. The chain carries TRBV4-1 and TRBJ2-5; 7 bases are shared with TRBD2. The V segment lost 1 base and the J segment 0 bases; nucleotides outside the gene matches: 8. The CDR3 totals 17 residues. The germline CDR1 and CDR2 sequences are MGHRA and YSYEKL.

The rearrangement uses TRBV6-5 and TRBJ2-5, with 7 bases lining up with TRBD2. Germline lookup yields CDR1 MNHEY and CDR2 SVGAGI. V lost 0 bases to trimming and J lost 8 bases; unmatched junction nucleotides: 9. The CDR3 is 15 amino acids. The CDR3 DNA is TGTGCCAGCAGTTACTCGGGGGGGACGATGGTAACCCAGTACTTC. It translates to CASSYSGGTMVTQYF.

This chain links TRBV19 with TRBJ2-3; 7 nucleotides align to TRBD2. The CDR3 has 13 residues. The V gene's germline CDR1 is LNHDA and CDR2 SQIVND (reference sequence). The V gene end was trimmed by 3 bases and the J gene end by 5 bases; junction bases not matched to a gene: 2. CDR3 DNA: TGTGCCAGTAGTATGGGAGGGGAAGATACGCAGTATTTT. It codes for CASSMGGEDTQYF.

The chain joins TRBV19 to TRBJ2-7; TRBD2 is a possible D gene (6 bases). The CDR3 consists of 14 residues. The V gene's germline CDR1 is LNHDA and CDR2 SQIVND (reference sequence). V lost 3 bases and J 2 bases, leaving 11 bases between the germline ends. This CDR3 reads CASSIPSVPYEQYF. CDR3 coding DNA: TGTGCCAGTAGTATCCCTAGCGTTCCCTACGAGCAGTACTTC.

The J gene is TRBJ1-4, the V gene TRBV5-1, with TRBD1 matching 7 bases. Germline values: CDR1 SGHRS, CDR2 YFSETQ. This CDR3 region has 14 residues. V lost 4 bases and J lost 6; bases outside the gene matches: 6. CDR3 amino acids: CASSIAGTDEKLFF. The CDR3 DNA follows: TGCGCCAGCAGCATCGCCGGGACAGATGAAAAACTGTTTTTT.

This chain connects TRBV7-9 to TRBJ1-2; D call uncertain. This CDR3 has 14 amino acids. Germline-derived CDR1 and CDR2 are SEHNR and FQNEAQ (reference sequence). V gave up 2 bases and J gave up 4 bases, with 11 bases separating them. This CDR3 is CASSLSPGSYGYTF. DNA of the CDR3: TGTGCCAGCAGCTTATCCCCGGGGAGCTATGGCTACACCTTC.